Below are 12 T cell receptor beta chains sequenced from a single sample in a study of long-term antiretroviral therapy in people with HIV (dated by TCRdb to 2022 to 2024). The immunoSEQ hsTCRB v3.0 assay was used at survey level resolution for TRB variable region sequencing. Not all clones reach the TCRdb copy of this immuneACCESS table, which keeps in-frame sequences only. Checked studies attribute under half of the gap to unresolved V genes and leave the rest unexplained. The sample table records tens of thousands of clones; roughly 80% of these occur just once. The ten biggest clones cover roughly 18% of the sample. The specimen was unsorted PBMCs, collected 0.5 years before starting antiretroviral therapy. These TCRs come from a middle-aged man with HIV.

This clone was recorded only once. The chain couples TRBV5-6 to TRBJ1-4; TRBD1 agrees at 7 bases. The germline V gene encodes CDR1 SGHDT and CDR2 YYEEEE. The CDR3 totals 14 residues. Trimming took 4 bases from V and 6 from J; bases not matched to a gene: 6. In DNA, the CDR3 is TGTGCCAGCAGCACCCCGGGACAGCATGAAAAACTGTTTTTT. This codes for CASSTPGQHEKLFF.

CDR3 DNA sequence: TGTGCCAGCAGCCCCCTGGCGAGGGGAACAGATACGCAGTATTTT. Its protein product is CASSPLARGTDTQYF. V usage is TRBV5-5 and J usage is TRBJ2-3, with D perhaps being TRBD1 or TRBD2 (5 bases each). The germline gives CDR1 SGHKS, CDR2 YYEKEE (reference sequence). The CDR3 contains 15 residues. With 4 bases removed from V and 3 bases from J, the gap between germline ends came to 15 bases.

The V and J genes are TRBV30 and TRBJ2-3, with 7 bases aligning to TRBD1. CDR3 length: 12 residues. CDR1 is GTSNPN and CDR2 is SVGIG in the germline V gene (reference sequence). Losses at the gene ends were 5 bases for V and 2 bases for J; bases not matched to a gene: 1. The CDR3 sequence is CAWGQATDTQYF. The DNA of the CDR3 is TGTGCCTGGGGACAGGCCACAGATACGCAGTATTTT. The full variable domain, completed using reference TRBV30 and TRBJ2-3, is SQTIHQWPATLVQPVGSPLSLECTVEGTSNPNLYWYRQAAGRGLQLLFYSVGIGQISSEVPQNLSASRPQDRQFILSSKKLLLSDSGFYLCAWGQATDTQYFGPGTRLTVL.

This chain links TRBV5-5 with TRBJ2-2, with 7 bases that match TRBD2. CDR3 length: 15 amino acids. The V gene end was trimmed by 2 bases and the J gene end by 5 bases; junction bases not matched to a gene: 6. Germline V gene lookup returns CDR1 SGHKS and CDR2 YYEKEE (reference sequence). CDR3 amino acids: CASSFGLAGTGELFF. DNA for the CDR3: TGTGCCAGCAGCTTCGGGTTAGCGGGTACCGGGGAGCTGTTTTTT. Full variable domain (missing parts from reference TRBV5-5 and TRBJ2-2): DAGVTQSPTHLIKTRGQQVTLRCSPISGHKSVSWYQQVLGQGPQFIFQYYEKEERGRGNFPDRFSARQFPNYSSELNVNALLLGDSALYLCASSFGLAGTGELFFGEGSRLTVL.

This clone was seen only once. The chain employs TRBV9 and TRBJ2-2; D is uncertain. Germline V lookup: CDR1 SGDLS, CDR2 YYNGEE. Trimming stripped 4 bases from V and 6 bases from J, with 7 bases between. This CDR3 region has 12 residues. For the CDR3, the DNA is TGTGCCAGCAGCCATCGGTCCGGGGAGCTGTTTTTT. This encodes CASSHRSGELFF.

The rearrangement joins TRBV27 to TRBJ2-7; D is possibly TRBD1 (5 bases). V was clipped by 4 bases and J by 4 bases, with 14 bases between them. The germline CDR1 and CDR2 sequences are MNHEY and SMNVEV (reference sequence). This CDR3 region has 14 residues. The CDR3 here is CASSSTVYTYEQYF. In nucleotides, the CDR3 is TGTGCCAGCAGTTCGACAGTTTATACTTACGAGCAGTACTTC.

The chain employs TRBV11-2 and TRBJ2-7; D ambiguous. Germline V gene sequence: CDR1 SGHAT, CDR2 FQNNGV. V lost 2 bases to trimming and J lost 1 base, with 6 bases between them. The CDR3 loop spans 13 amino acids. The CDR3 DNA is TGTGCCAGCAGCTTACAGACGTCCTACGAGCAGTACTTC. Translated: CASSLQTSYEQYF. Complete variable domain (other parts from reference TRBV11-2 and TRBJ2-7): EAGVAQSPRYKIIEKRQSVAFWCNPISGHATLYWYQQILGQGPKLLIQFQNNGVVDDSQLPKDRFSAERLKGVDSTLKIQPAKLEDSAVYLCASSLQTSYEQYFGPGTRLTVT.

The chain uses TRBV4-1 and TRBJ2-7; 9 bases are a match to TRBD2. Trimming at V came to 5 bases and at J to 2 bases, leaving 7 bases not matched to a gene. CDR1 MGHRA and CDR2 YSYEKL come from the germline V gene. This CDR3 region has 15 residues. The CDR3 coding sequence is TGCGCCAGCAGCTATTCCTCTAGCGGGGCCTACGAGCAGTACTTC. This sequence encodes CASSYSSSGAYEQYF.

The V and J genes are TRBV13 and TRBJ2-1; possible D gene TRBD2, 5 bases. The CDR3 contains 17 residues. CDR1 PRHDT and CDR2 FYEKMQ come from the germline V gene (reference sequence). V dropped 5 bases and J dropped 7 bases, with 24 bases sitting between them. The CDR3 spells CASSERHGVTTGNEQFF. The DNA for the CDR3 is TGTGCCAGCAGCGAAAGACATGGAGTAACTACGGGGAATGAGCAGTTCTTC.

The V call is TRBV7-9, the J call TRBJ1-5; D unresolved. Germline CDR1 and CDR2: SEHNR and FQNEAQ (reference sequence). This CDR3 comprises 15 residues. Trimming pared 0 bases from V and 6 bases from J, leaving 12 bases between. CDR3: CASSLAFEGGQPQHF. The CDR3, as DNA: TGTGCCAGCAGCTTAGCCTTTGAGGGTGGTCAGCCCCAGCATTTT.

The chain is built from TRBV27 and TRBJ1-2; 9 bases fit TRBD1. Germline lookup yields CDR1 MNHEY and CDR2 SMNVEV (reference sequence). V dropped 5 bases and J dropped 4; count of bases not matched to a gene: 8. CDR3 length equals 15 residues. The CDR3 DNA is TGTGCCAGCAGTCCGGGGACAGGGAGCGGCTATGGCTACACCTTC. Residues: CASSPGTGSGYGYTF.

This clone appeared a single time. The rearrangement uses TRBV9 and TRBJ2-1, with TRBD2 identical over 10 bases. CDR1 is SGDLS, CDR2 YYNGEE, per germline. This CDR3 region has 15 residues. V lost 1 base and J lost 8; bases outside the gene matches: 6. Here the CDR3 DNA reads TGTGCCAGCAGCGTACTAGCGGGGGAAGTGGATGAGCAGTTCTTC. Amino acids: CASSVLAGEVDEQFF.